This TCR beta chain was retrieved from a study of blood T cells in healthy people across ages. For the second PCR, which ran for 7 to 11 cycles, a sample-barcoded 5' primer and a J-beta primer mix were used. A single record per CDR3 protein comes from TCRdb applying MiXCR to the 5' RACE reads. The table records 550,000 to 600,000 distinct CDR3 sequences, 25% to 30% of them present only once. CDR1 is MDHEN, CDR2 SYDVKM, per germline. Trimming left V 6 bases short and J 8 bases short, with 13 bases between. The CDR3 totals 12 residues. The TCR comes from a woman between 65 and 79 years old in good health. The genes are TRBV28 and TRBJ1-2, with D hard to call. Sequenced material: blood. The chain's CDR3 is CASSQTLFGYTF. The DNA of the CDR3 is TGTGCCAGCAGCCAGACCCTTTTCGGCTACACCTTC.